This T cell receptor (beta chain) stems from a study of regulatory T cells in long-lasting Graves disease (dated by TCRdb to the early 2020s). Describing the broader study: Newly diagnosed Graves' disease patients had taken antithyroid drugs for less than 3 months. Patients with persistent Graves' disease were compared with patients with newly diagnosed Graves' disease using TCR sequencing and RNA sequencing of peripheral blood. The study was conducted in China and was registered as a clinical trial. A total of 33 samples underwent TCR sequencing, from roughly 13 patients with persistent Graves' disease and approximately 20 patients with newly diagnosed Graves' disease. General study outcomes and caveats: Persistent patients shared more public clonotypes among themselves (fewer than 3,000) than newly diagnosed patients did (over 900). Compared with newly diagnosed patients, persistent Graves' disease patients had lower TCR Shannon entropy and fewer highly expanded clones, which suggests clonal expansion. The authors acknowledged the small sample size as a limitation that may reduce accuracy. Only peripheral blood was studied, because thyroid tissue, the primary lesion, was inaccessible. TRBV28, TRBJ1-2 and TRBJ2-5 were preferentially used in persistent disease, while TRBV20-1 and TRBJ2-1 were favored in newly diagnosed disease. Sequencing and analysis were restricted to the TCR beta chain.

The sample's time point label, decoded: newly diagnosed GD, antithyroid drugs for less than 3 months. For both TCR sequencing and RNA sequencing, RNA was extracted from PBMCs in TRIzol. The diagnosis of Graves' disease followed American Thyroid Association guidelines. Patients were recruited from an endocrinology department in Xi'an, China. Each patient gave roughly 10 milliliters of peripheral blood, collected in an EDTA anticoagulant tube. PBMCs were isolated by Ficoll Paque Plus density gradient separation without further T cell sorting. An Agilent 2100 Bioanalyzer and agarose gel were used to check RNA quality, while a NanoDrop 2000 measured RNA concentration. The library was obtained by multiplex PCR. Sequencer: Illumina HiSeq 4000. CDR3 regions were amplified by Arm-PCR with iRepertoire HTBI primers to construct TCR beta libraries. PCR products were gel purified before sequencing. Processing in the source paper ran as follows. A total of roughly 58 TRBV and some 15 TRBJ segments were identified across samples and were used for gene usage analysis of CDR3 amino acid clonotypes. Filtered high-quality paired reads were merged into contigs using COPE and FqMerger. BLAST was used to align contigs to IMGT TRBV, TRBD and TRBJ reference genes, and CDR3 was defined according to IMGT. Clonotypes above 0.1% frequency were classified as highly expanded clones. Shannon entropy served as the measure of repertoire diversity, while the Gini coefficient captured V-J evenness. Public clonotypes were defined as clonotypes shared by more than one individual. Through fastp at Q25 and MiXCR, TCRdb rebuilt clones from the public reads, retaining in-frame beta chains. Every CDR3 protein is listed once, alongside the most common genes and DNA of its rows. None of the V and J calls come from the authors' own analysis; TCRdb made them. The sample has hundreds of thousands of distinct CDR3 sequences on record, about 16% of them singletons. Clones ranked in the top ten supply 12% of the sample.

The CDR3 starts with the cysteine, ends with the phenylalanine, and has 16 residues. The kept DNA is CDR3 alone, 48 bases in frame from the first base. From V the trimming removes 5 bases and from J it removes 1 base, while the gene matches leave 7 bases of the junction unaccounted for. For CDR1 and CDR2, the germline V gene lists SNHLY and FYNNEI. This clonotype was seen a few times. Its target antigen remains unknown. No base qualities exist here, and no much larger clone lies one base off it. Separately, the same data were catalogued under a study of T cells in Graves' hyperthyroidism and ophthalmopathy. As noted in the second study: A patient counted as having stable Graves' hyperthyroidism if no progression to ophthalmopathy occurred over 18 months of follow-up. Hyperthyroidism patients were newly diagnosed, had a disease duration of under 2 months, and were aged 18 to 65 years. Patients with uncontrolled infections, other autoimmune diseases, pregnancy or lactation were excluded. Clinical symptoms, serum thyroxine and TRAb, thyroid ultrasound, and orbital computed tomography formed the basis for the diagnoses. A first-round RT-PCR of the TCR CDR3 used the HTBI primer set with the Qiagen OneStep RT-PCR kit. Most expanded thyroid clonotypes (frequency above 0.001) were also detected in blood, suggesting blood repertoires may reflect thyroid immune responses. A model built on a 13 V-J signature distinguished ophthalmopathy from stable hyperthyroidism, reaching approximately 89% sensitivity and under 84% specificity in cross-validation and 80%/75% in testing. In validation, progression to ophthalmopathy was predicted by the model with roughly 71% sensitivity and approximately 78% specificity, a median of about 6.4 months before onset. To identify distinguishing TCR V-J signatures, a discovery cohort of some 99 patients was used, comprising 43 with Graves' ophthalmopathy and around 57 with stable Graves' hyperthyroidism. Prospective prediction of ophthalmopathy was tested in an independent validation cohort consisting of under 20 hyperthyroidism patients and 15 or so patients who later progressed to ophthalmopathy. The roughly 100 discovery patients were randomly divided into training and test sets at a 7:3 ratio. The study also compared thyroid tissue and blood T-cell repertoires from several Graves' hyperthyroidism patients. After sampling, hyperthyroidism patients received methimazole starting at 30 mg daily, and ophthalmopathy patients received high-dose intravenous methylprednisolone. Libraries were constructed in a second round of multiplex PCR, after which size selection and purification were performed. Sequencing of the libraries was done on an Illumina HiSeq2000 using paired-end 100 bp reads. Raw data were processed with SOAPnuke, discarding reads with adapters, uncalled bases, mean Phred below 15, or no exact constant-primer or identifier match. High-quality paired reads were merged with COPE v1.2.5, and unique nucleotide sequences were defined as clonotypes. MiTCR v1.1 was used to align clonotypes to the IMGT TRBV, TRBD and TRBJ reference segments. Analysis was restricted to V-J combinations with a frequency above 0.0001, which covered 99.2% of repertoires. A TCS score was defined as the ratio of F50 (clonal expansion) to E x V (chaos), with BLOSUM62-based TCRdist applied between CDR3 peptides within each V-J. Welch's t-statistics and random forest reduced roughly 540 V-J features to 10 to 15, which were used in a naive Bayes classifier (R e1071). No statistical method was used to fix the sample size in advance, and group allocation was not hidden from the investigators. The paper describes TCR Vbeta CDR3 sequencing of 120 to 150 peripheral blood samples, made up of 43 ophthalmopathy patients, some 80 hyperthyroidism patients and some 17 progressor patients.

The chain couples TRBV2 to TRBJ1-3; 8 middle bases align to TRBD1. This sequence originates from a young man with Graves disease. Donor details come from another sample of the same person, matched by shared clones. The sequencing here drew on peripheral blood mononuclear cells (PBMCs), taken at new diagnosis, from a patient treated with antithyroid drugs. The DNA is as follows: TGTGCCAGCAGTTTACTCACAGGGGGATCTGGAAACACCATATATTTT. It translates to CASSLLTGGSGNTIYF. The full variable domain, with segments outside the CDR3 supplied by the reference TRBV2 and TRBJ1-3 proteins, appears as EPEVTQTPSHQVTQMGQEVILRCVPISNHLYFYWYRQILGQKVEFLVSFYNNEISEKSEIFDDQFSVERPDGSNFTLKIRSTKLEDSAMYFCASSLLTGGSGNTIYFGEGSWLTVV.